This is a list of T cell receptor beta chains from one sample in a study of vaccination and CD4 T cells after COVID-19. TCRdb re-derived calls from the PCR reads in MiXCR, one entry per CDR3 protein. The data show 23,000 or so distinct CDR3 sequences, about 30% seen once. These receptors' targets are unknown. Source: CD4+ T cells from blood, cultured in vitro, taken about 7 months after SARS-CoV-2 vaccination. These TCRs come from a human donor who had recovered from COVID-19. The conserved cysteine and the conserved F or W are not part of the CDR3 here.

v_call: TRBV5-1; cdr3_length: 13; j_call: TRBJ2-7; cdr3_aa: ASSFVSDRTYEQY
v_call: TRBV6-1; cdr3_length: 17; j_call: TRBJ2-7; cdr3_aa: ASSHTGLAGGPGWVEQY
v_call: TRBV20-1; cdr3_length: 12; j_call: TRBJ2-2; cdr3_aa: SAVRGAGSGELF
v_call: TRBV15; cdr3_length: 11; j_call: TRBJ1-1; cdr3_aa: ATSRDLGTEAF
v_call: TRBV15; cdr3_length: 12; j_call: TRBJ1-2; cdr3_aa: AASREVAVQDYT
v_call: TRBV28; cdr3_length: 15; j_call: TRBJ1-5; cdr3_aa: ASISDRVYSSNQPQH
v_call: TRBV5-4; cdr3_length: 12; j_call: TRBJ2-5; cdr3_aa: ASSLERGGETQY
v_call: TRBV11-1; cdr3_length: 14; j_call: TRBJ2-5; cdr3_aa: ASRPKAGGGQETQY
v_call: TRBV10-1; cdr3_length: 14; j_call: TRBJ2-5; cdr3_aa: ASSEIGGGGPETQY
v_call: TRBV20-1; cdr3_length: 12; j_call: TRBJ2-7; cdr3_aa: SASSSGVAYEQY
v_call: TRBV20-1; cdr3_length: 12; j_call: TRBJ1-5; cdr3_aa: SAPPRAANQPQH
v_call: TRBV6-2/TRBV6-3; cdr3_length: 16; j_call: TRBJ2-1; cdr3_aa: ASSDGLAGRSPWDEQF
v_call: TRBV10-3; cdr3_length: 10; j_call: TRBJ1-5; cdr3_aa: AISDGTQPQH
v_call: TRBV19; cdr3_length: 12; j_call: TRBJ1-2; cdr3_aa: ASSMRALHYGYT
v_call: TRBV7-9; cdr3_length: 14; j_call: TRBJ2-5; cdr3_aa: ASSLPATRYQETQY
v_call: TRBV7-6; cdr3_length: 15; j_call: TRBJ2-1; cdr3_aa: ASSPVRGEGPYNEQF
v_call: TRBV28; cdr3_length: 15; j_call: TRBJ1-1; cdr3_aa: ASRASYRLVKGGKAF
v_call: TRBV7-9; cdr3_length: 10; j_call: TRBJ1-2; cdr3_aa: ASSFNNYGYT
v_call: TRBV5-1; cdr3_length: 11; j_call: TRBJ2-7; cdr3_aa: ASRRTGGYEQY
v_call: TRBV7-8; cdr3_length: 12; j_call: TRBJ2-5; cdr3_aa: ASSIGQAQETQY
v_call: TRBV7-3; cdr3_length: 16; j_call: TRBJ2-7; cdr3_aa: ASSVPAAGTGPSYEQY
v_call: TRBV7-9; cdr3_length: 13; j_call: TRBJ2-3; cdr3_aa: ASRRTGLSTDTQY
v_call: TRBV18; cdr3_length: 12; j_call: TRBJ2-7; cdr3_aa: ASSPPADSYEQY
v_call: TRBV6-1; cdr3_length: 12; j_call: TRBJ1-6; cdr3_aa: ASRRTGDNSPLH
v_call: TRBV27; cdr3_length: 14; j_call: TRBJ1-5; cdr3_aa: ASSLRPGGSNQPQH
v_call: TRBV20-1; cdr3_length: 12; j_call: TRBJ2-7; cdr3_aa: SARDVRVPYEQY
v_call: TRBV6-5; cdr3_length: 13; j_call: TRBJ2-7; cdr3_aa: ASSYGTSGSEEQY
v_call: TRBV18; cdr3_length: 12; j_call: TRBJ2-7; cdr3_aa: ASSRDRSSYEQY
v_call: TRBV7-8; cdr3_length: 12; j_call: TRBJ1-5; cdr3_aa: ASSLVRSNQPQH
v_call: TRBV4-1; cdr3_length: 14; j_call: TRBJ2-3; cdr3_aa: ASSPGGSGVTDTQY
v_call: TRBV7-2; cdr3_length: 16; j_call: TRBJ2-1; cdr3_aa: ASSFNGQGASSYNEQF
v_call: TRBV6-2/TRBV6-3; cdr3_length: 14; j_call: TRBJ2-1; cdr3_aa: ASRPGLAKTYNEQF
v_call: TRBV28; cdr3_length: 13; j_call: TRBJ1-2; cdr3_aa: ASSSKGVGNYGYT
v_call: TRBV7-9; cdr3_length: 12; j_call: TRBJ1-6; cdr3_aa: ASSFGQGPSPLH
v_call: TRBV25-1; cdr3_length: 13; j_call: TRBJ2-5; cdr3_aa: ASSDGQRERETQY